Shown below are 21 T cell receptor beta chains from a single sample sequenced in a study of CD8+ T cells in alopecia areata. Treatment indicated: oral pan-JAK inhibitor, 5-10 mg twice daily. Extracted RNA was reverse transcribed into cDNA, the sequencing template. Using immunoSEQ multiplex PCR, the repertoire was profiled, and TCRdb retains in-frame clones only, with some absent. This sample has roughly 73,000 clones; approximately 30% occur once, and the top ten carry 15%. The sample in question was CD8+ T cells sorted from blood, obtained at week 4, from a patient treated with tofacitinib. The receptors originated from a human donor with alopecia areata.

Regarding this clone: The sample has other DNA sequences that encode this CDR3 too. CDR3 sequence reads: CASSPRQYSRYGYTF. The CDR3 nucleotides read TGTGCCAGCAGCCCTAGACAGTACTCTAGATATGGCTACACCTTC. The chain combines TRBV27 with TRBJ1-2; maybe TRBD1 (5 bases). The germline V gene encodes CDR1 MNHEY and CDR2 SMNVEV (reference sequence). V was shortened by 6 bases and J by 5 bases, with 19 bases between the two germline ends. CDR3 length equals 15 residues.

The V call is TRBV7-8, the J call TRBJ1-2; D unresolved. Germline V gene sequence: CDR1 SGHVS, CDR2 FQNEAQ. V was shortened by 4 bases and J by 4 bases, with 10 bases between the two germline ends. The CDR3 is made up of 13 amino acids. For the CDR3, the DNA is TGTGCCAGCAGCTCGGCCTATCTCTATGGCTACACCTTC. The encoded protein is CASSSAYLYGYTF.

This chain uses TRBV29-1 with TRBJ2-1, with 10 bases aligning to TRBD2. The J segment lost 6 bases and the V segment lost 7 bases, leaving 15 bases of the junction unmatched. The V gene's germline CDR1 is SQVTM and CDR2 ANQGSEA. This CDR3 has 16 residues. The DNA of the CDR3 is TGCAGCGCTTGGGGTCTAGCGGGAGAAGGGACCAATGAGCAGTTCTTC. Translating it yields CSAWGLAGEGTNEQFF.

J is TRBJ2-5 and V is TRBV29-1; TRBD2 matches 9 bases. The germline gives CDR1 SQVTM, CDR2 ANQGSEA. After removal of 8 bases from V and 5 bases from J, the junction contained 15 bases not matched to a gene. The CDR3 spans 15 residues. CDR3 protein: CSYNGVVAGVETQYF. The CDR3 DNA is TGCAGCTACAACGGGGTGGTAGCGGGAGTGGAGACCCAGTACTTC.

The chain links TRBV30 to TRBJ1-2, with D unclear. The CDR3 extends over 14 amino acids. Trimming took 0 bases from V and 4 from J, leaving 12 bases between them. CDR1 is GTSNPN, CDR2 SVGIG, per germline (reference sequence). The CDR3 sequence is CAWSVPRVTYGYTF. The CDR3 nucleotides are TGTGCCTGGAGTGTACCCCGGGTGACCTATGGCTACACCTTC.

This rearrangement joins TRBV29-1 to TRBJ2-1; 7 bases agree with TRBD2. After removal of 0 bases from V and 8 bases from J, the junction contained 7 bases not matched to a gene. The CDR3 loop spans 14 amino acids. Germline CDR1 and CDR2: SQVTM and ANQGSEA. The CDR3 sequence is CSVEEKGGRYEQFF. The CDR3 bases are TGCAGCGTTGAAGAAAAAGGCGGGAGATATGAGCAGTTCTTC.

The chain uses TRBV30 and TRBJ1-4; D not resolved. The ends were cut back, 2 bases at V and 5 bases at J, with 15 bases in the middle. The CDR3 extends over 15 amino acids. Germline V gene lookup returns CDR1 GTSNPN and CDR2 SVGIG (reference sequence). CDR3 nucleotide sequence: TGTGCCTGGAGTTTCCCGGACGGAAGGAATGAAAAACTGTTTTTT. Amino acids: CAWSFPDGRNEKLFF.

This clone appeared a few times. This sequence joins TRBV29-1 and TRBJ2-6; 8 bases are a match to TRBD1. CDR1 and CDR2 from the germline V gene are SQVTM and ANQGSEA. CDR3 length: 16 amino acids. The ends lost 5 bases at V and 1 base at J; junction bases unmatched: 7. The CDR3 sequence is CSVWVQGVSGANVLTF. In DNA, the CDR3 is TGCAGCGTTTGGGTACAGGGGGTGTCTGGGGCCAACGTCCTGACTTTC.

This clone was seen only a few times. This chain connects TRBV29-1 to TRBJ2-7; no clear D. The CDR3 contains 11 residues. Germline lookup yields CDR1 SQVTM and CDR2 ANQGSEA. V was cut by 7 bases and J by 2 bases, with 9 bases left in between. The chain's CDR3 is CSAGRTYEQYF. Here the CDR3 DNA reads TGCAGCGCAGGACGGACCTACGAGCAGTACTTC.

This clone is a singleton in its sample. The CDR3 loop reads CASSVEGRRHDEQFF. In DNA, the CDR3 is TGTGCCAGCAGCGTAGAGGGACGGCGCCACGATGAGCAGTTCTTC. The gene calls are TRBV9 and TRBJ2-1; D may match TRBD1 or TRBD2 (5 bases each). The CDR3 sequence is 15 residues long. In germline, CDR1 is SGDLS, CDR2 YYNGEE. V was clipped by 0 bases and J by 8 bases, with 15 bases between them.

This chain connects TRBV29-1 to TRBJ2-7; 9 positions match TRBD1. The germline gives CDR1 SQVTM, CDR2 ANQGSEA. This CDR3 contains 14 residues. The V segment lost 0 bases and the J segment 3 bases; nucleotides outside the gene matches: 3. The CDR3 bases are TGCAGCGTTGAAGAAGCGGACAGGGGCTACGAGCAGTACTTC. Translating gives CSVEEADRGYEQYF.

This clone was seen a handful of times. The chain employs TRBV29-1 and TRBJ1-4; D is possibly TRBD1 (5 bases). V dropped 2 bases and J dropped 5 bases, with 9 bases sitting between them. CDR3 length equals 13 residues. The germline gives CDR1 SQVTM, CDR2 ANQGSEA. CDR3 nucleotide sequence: TGCAGCGTTGAACAGGGAGTGAATGAAAAACTGTTTTTT. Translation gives CSVEQGVNEKLFF.

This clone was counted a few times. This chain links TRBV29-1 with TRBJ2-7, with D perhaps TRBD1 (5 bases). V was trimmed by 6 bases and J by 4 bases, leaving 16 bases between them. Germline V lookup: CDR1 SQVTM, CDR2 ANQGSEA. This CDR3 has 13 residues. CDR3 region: CSVDSGSQYEQYF. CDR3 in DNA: TGCAGCGTGGATTCAGGGTCTCAATACGAGCAGTACTTC.

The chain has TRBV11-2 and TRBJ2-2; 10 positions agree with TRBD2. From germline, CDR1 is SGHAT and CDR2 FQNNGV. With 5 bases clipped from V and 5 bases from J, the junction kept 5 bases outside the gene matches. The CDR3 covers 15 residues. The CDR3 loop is CASSQAGGPTGELFF. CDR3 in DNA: TGTGCCAGCAGCCAAGCGGGAGGGCCTACCGGGGAGCTGTTTTTT. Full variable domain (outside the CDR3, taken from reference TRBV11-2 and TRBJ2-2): EAGVAQSPRYKIIEKRQSVAFWCNPISGHATLYWYQQILGQGPKLLIQFQNNGVVDDSQLPKDRFSAERLKGVDSTLKIQPAKLEDSAVYLCASSQAGGPTGELFFGEGSRLTVL.

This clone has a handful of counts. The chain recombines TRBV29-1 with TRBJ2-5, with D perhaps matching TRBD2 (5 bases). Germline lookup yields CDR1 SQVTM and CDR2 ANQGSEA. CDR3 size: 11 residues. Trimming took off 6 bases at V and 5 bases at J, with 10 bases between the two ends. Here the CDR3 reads CSVRTGETQYF. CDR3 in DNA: TGCAGCGTCCGTACGGGGGAGACCCAGTACTTC.

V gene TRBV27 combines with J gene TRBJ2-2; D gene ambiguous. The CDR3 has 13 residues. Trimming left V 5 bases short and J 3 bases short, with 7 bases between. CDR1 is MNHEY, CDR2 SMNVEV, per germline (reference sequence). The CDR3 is CASSKTDTGELFF. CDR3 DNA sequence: TGTGCCAGCAGTAAAACTGACACCGGGGAGCTGTTTTTT.

CDR3 DNA: TGCAGCGTTGTTGTGGTCAGGGGTAATGAGCAGTTCTTC. Its protein product is CSVVVVRGNEQFF. This sequence joins TRBV29-1 and TRBJ2-1, with D perhaps matching TRBD1 (6 bases). The CDR3 extends over 13 amino acids. Germline values: CDR1 SQVTM, CDR2 ANQGSEA. Trimming took off 4 bases at V and 7 bases at J, with 14 bases between the two ends.

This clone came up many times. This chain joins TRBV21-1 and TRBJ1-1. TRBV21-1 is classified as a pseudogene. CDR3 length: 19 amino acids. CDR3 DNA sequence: TGTGCCAGCAGCAAAATATTAGGACGGGGAGGGTGCGCGGGAACTGAAGCTTTCTTT. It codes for CASSKILGRGGCAGTEAFF.

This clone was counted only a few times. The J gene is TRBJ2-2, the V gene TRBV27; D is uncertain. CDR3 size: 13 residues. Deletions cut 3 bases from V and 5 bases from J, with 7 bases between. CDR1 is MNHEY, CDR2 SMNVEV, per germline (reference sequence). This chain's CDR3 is CASSFGPTGELFF. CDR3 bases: TGTGCCAGCAGTTTCGGGCCGACCGGGGAGCTGTTTTTT.

This chain's CDR3 is CASSLGVRGNTEAFF. CDR3 coding DNA: TGCGCCAGCAGCTTGGGGGTCAGGGGGAACACTGAAGCTTTCTTT. The chain carries TRBV5-1 and TRBJ1-1, with TRBD1 as a possible D gene (6 bases). The CDR3 is made up of 15 amino acids. V lost 0 bases and J lost 1, with 10 bases in between. Germline V CDR1 and CDR2: SGHRS, YFSETQ.

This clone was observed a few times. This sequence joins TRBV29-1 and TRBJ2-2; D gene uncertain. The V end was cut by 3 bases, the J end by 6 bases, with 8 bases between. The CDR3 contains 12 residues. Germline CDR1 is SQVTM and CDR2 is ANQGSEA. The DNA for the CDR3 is TGCAGCGTTGAGATGGGCTCCGGGGAGCTGTTTTTT. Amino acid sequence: CSVEMGSGELFF.